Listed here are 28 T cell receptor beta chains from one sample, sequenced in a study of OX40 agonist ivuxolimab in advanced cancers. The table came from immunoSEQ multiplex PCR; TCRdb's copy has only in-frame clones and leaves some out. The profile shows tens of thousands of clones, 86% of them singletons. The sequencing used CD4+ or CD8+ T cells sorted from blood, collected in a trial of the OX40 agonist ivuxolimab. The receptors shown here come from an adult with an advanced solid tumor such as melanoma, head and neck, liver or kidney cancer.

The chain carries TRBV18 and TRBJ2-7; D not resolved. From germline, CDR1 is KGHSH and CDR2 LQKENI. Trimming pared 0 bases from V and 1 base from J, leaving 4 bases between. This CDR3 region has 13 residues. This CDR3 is CASSPPTSYEQYF. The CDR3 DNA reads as TGTGCCAGCTCACCACCGACGTCCTACGAGCAGTACTTC.

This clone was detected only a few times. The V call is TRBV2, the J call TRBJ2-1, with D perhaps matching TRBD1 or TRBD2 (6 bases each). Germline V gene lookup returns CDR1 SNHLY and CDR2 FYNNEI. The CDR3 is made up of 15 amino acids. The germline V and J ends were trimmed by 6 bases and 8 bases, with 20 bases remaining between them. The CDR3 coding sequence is TGTGCCAGCAGGGGTAAACGGGGGCCGGGGGATGAGCAGTTCTTC. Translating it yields CASRGKRGPGDEQFF. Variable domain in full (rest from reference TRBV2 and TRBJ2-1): EPEVTQTPSHQVTQMGQEVILRCVPISNHLYFYWYRQILGQKVEFLVSFYNNEISEKSEIFDDQFSVERPDGSNFTLKIRSTKLEDSAMYFCASRGKRGPGDEQFFGPGTRLTVL.

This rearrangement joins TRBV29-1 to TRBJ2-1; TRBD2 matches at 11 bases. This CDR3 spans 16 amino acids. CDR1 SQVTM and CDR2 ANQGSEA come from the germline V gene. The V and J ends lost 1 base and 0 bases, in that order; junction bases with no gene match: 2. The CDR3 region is CSVEGLAGSSYNEQFF. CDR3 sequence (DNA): TGCAGCGTTGAAGGACTAGCGGGAAGCTCCTACAATGAGCAGTTCTTC.

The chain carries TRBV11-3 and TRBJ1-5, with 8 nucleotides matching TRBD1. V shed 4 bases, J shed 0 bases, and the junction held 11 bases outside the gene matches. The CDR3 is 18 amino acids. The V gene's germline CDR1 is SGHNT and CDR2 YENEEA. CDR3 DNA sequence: TGTGCCAGCAGCTCGAGGGGACAGGACCACCTTAGCAATCAGCCCCAGCATTTT. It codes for CASSSRGQDHLSNQPQHF.

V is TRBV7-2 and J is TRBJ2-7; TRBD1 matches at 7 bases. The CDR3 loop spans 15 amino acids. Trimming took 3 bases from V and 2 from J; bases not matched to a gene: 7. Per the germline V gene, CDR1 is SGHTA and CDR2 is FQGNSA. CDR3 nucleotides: TGTGCCAGCAGCTTGGCGCCGGGACAGACCTACGAGCAGTACTTC. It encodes CASSLAPGQTYEQYF.

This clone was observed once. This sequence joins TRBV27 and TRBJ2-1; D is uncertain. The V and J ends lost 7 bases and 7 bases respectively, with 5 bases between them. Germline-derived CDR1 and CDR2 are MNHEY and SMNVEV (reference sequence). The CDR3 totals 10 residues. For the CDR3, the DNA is TGTGCCAGCACGAGGAATGAGCAGTTCTTC. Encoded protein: CASTRNEQFF.

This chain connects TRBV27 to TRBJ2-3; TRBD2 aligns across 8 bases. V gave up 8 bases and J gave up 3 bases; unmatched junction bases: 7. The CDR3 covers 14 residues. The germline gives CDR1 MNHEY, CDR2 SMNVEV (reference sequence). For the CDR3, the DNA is TGTGCCAGCGGTTACGCGGGGGGAACAGATACGCAGTATTTT. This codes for CASGYAGGTDTQYF.

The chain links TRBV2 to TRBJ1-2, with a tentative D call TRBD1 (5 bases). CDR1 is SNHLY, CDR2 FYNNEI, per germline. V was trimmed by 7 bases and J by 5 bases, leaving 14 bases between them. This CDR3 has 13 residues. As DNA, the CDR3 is TGTGCCAGCACCACGACAGTCCCTTATGGCTACACCTTC. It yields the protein CASTTTVPYGYTF. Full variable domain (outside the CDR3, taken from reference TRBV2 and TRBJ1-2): EPEVTQTPSHQVTQMGQEVILRCVPISNHLYFYWYRQILGQKVEFLVSFYNNEISEKSEIFDDQFSVERPDGSNFTLKIRSTKLEDSAMYFCASTTTVPYGYTFGSGTRLTVV.

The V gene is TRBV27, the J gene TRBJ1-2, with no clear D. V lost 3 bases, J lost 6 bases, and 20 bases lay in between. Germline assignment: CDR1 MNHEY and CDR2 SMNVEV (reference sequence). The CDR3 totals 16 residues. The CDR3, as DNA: TGTGCCAGCAGTTTTGCCGCAGGCGCCGGACCCGATGGCTACACCTTC. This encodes CASSFAAGAGPDGYTF.

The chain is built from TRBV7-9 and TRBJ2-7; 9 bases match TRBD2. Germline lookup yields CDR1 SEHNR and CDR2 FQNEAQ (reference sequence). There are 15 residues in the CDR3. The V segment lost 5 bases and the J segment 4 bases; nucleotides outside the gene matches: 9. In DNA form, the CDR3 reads TGTGCCAGCAGCGCGCGGGGGGGCCCCAATTACGAGCAGTACTTC. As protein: CASSARGGPNYEQYF.

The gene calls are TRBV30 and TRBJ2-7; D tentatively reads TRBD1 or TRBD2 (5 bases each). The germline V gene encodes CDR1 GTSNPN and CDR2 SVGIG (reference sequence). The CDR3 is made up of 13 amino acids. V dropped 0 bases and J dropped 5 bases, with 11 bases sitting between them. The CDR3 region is CAWSVAGANEQYF. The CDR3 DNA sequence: TGTGCCTGGAGTGTAGCCGGGGCCAACGAGCAGTACTTC.

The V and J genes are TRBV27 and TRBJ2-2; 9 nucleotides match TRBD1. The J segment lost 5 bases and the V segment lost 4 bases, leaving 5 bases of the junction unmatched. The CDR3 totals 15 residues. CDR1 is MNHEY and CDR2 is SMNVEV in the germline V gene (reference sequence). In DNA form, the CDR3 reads TGTGCCAGCAGTTCCCGGGACAGGGTAACCGGGGAGCTGTTTTTT. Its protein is CASSSRDRVTGELFF.

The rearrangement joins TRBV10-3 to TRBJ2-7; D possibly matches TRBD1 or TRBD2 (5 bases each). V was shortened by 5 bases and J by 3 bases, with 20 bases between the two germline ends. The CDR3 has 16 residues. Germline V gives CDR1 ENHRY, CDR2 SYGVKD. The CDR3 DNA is TGTGCCATCAGTAACCGGGACCTTTCCAGTTTCTACGAGCAGTACTTC. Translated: CAISNRDLSSFYEQYF.

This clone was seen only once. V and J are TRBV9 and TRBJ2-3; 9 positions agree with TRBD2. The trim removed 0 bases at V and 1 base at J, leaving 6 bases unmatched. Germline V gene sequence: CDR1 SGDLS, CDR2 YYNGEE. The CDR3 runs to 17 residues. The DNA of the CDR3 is TGTGCCAGCAGCGTAGCTGGGGTAGCGGGGGGCACAGATACGCAGTATTTT. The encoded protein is CASSVAGVAGGTDTQYF.

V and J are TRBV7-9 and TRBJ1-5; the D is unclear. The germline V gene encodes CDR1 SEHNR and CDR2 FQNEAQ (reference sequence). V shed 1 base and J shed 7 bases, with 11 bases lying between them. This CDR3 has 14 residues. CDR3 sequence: CASSLEGIGQPQHF. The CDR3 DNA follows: TGTGCCAGCAGCTTAGAGGGAATAGGCCAGCCCCAGCATTTT.

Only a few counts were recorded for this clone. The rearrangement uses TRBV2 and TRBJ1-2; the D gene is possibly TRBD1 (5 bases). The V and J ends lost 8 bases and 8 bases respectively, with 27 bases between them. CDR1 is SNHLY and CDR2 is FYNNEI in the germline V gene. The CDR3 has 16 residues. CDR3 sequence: CASPVGQNEAMVGYTF. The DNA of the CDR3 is TGTGCCAGCCCGGTGGGGCAGAATGAAGCTATGGTAGGCTACACCTTC.

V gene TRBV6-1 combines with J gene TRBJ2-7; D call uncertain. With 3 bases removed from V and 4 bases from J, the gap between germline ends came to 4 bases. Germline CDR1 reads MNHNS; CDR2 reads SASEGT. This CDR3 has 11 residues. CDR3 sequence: CASSDFYEQYF. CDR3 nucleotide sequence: TGTGCCAGCAGTGACTTTTACGAGCAGTACTTC.

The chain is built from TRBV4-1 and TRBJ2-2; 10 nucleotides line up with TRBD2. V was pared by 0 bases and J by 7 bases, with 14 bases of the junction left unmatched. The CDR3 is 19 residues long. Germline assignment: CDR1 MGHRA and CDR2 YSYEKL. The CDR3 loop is CASSQEWIASGGANGELFF. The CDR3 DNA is TGCGCCAGCAGCCAAGAATGGATCGCGAGCGGGGGGGCGAACGGGGAGCTGTTTTTT.

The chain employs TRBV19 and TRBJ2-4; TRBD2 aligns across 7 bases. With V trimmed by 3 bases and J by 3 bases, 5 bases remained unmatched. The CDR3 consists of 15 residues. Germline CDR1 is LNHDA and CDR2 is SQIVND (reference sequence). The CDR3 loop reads CASSIPRGVKNIQYF. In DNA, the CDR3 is TGTGCCAGTAGTATCCCCCGGGGGGTCAAAAACATTCAGTACTTC.

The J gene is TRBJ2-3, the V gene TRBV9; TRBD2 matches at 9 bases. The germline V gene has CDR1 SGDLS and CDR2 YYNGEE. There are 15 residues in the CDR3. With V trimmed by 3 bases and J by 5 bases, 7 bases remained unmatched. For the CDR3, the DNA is TGTGCCAGCAGCGAAGGATTAGCGGGGGAAGATACGCAGTATTTT. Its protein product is CASSEGLAGEDTQYF.

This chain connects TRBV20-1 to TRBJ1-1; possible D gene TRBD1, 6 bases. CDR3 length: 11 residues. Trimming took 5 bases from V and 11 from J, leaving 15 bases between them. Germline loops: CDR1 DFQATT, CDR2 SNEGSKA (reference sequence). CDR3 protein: CSAGRGVGAFF. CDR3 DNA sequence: TGCAGTGCTGGAAGGGGGGTCGGGGCTTTCTTT.

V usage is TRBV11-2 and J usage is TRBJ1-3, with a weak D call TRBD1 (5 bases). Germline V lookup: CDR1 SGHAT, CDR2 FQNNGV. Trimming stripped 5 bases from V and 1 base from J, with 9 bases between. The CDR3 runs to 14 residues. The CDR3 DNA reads TGTGCCAGCAGCGGACGGGGGTCTGGAAACACCATATATTTT. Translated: CASSGRGSGNTIYF. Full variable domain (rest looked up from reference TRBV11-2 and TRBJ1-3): EAGVAQSPRYKIIEKRQSVAFWCNPISGHATLYWYQQILGQGPKLLIQFQNNGVVDDSQLPKDRFSAERLKGVDSTLKIQPAKLEDSAVYLCASSGRGSGNTIYFGEGSWLTVV.

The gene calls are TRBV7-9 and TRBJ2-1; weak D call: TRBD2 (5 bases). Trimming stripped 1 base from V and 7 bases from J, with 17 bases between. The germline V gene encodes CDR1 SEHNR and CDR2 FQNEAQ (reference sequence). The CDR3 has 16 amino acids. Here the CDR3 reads CASSLVGSPGGNEQFF. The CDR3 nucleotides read TGTGCCAGCAGCTTAGTAGGTAGCCCGGGCGGGAATGAGCAGTTCTTC.

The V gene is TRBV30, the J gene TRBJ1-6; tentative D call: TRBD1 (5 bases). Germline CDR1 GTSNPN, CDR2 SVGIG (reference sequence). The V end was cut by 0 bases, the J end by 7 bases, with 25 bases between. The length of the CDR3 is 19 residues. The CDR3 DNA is TGTGCCTGGAGTGTACAGGTGGTAAGGTGTGGCAGCAAGAATTCACCCCTCCACTTT. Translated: CAWSVQVVRCGSKNSPLHF.

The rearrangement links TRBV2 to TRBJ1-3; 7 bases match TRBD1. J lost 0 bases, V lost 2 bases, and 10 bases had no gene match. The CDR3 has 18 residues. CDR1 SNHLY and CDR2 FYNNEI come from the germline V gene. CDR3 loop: CASSEHRGKRGSGNTIYF. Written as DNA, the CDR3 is TGTGCCAGCAGTGAACACAGGGGTAAAAGGGGCTCTGGAAACACCATATATTTT.

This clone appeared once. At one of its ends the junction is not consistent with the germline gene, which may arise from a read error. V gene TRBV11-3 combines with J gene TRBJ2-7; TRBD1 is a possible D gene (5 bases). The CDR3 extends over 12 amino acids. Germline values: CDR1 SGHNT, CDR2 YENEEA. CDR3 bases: TGTGCCAGCAGCATAGACAGCTACGAGCAGTACTTC. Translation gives CASSIDSYEQYF.

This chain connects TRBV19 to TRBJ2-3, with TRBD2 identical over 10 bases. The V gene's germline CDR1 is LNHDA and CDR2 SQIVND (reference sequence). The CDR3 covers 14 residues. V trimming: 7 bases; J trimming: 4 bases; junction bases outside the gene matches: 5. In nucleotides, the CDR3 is TGTGCCAGTAAGCGTACTAGCGGGGCAGATACGCAGTATTTT. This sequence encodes CASKRTSGADTQYF. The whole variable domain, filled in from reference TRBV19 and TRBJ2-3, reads DGGITQSPKYLFRKEGQNVTLSCEQNLNHDAMYWYRQDPGQGLRLIYYSQIVNDFQKGDIAEGYSVSREKKESFPLTVTSAQKNPTAFYLCASKRTSGADTQYFGPGTRLTVL.

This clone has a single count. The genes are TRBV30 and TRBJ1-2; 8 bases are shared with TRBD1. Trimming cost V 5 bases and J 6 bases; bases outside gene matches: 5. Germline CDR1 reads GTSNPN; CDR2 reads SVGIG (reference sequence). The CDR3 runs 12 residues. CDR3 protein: CAWADRENGYTF. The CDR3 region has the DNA TGTGCCTGGGCGGACAGGGAGAATGGCTACACCTTC.